The 17 T cell receptor beta chains below come from one sample, sequenced in a study of cytomegalovirus exposure and HLA in healthy donors. Libraries were prepared by immunoSEQ multiplex PCR; TCRdb keeps only in-frame clonotypes and omits some of them. There are some 71,000 clones in the sample; approximately 94% occur only once, and approximately 1% lies in the top ten. Sequencing input: PBMCs. These receptors came from a woman between 18 and 29 years old in good health and CMV-seronegative.

This clone came up once. The gene calls are TRBV7-9 and TRBJ1-2; the D gene is possibly TRBD1 (5 bases). The CDR3 contains 12 residues. Trimming removed 4 bases from V and 8 bases from J, with 11 bases in between. Germline V CDR1 and CDR2: SEHNR, FQNEAQ (reference sequence). CDR3 sequence (DNA): TGTGCCAGCAGCTCGGCGGGGGAAGGCTACACCTTC. It specifies CASSSAGEGYTF.

The chain combines TRBV11-2 with TRBJ2-2, with 12 bases fitting TRBD2. V shed 1 base and J 4 bases; nucleotides not matched to a gene: 4. Germline-derived CDR1 and CDR2 are SGHAT and FQNNGV. The CDR3 covers 17 residues. The CDR3 loop is CASSLASLAGGTGELFF. In DNA, the CDR3 is TGTGCCAGCAGCTTAGCGTCACTAGCGGGAGGCACCGGGGAGCTGTTTTTT.

The rearrangement uses TRBV18 and TRBJ1-2; D may be TRBD1 (5 bases). The germline V and J ends were trimmed by 5 bases and 8 bases, with 18 bases remaining between them. This CDR3 region has 14 residues. Germline V gives CDR1 KGHSH, CDR2 LQKENI. CDR3 nucleotides: TGTGCCAGCTCAAAAGTTCGTGGGGACTGGGGCTACACCTTC. It codes for CASSKVRGDWGYTF.

This chain uses TRBV5-1 with TRBJ1-5; 10 bases are a match to TRBD1. V lost 3 bases to trimming and J lost 4 bases; unmatched junction nucleotides: 4. Germline CDR1 and CDR2: SGHRS and YFSETQ. This CDR3 region has 15 residues. The CDR3 nucleotides are TGCGCCAGCAGCTCGGGACAGGGGATTAATCAGCCCCAGCATTTT. Protein product: CASSSGQGINQPQHF.

This chain's CDR3 is CAWNKQGGDEKLFF. The CDR3, as DNA: TGTGCCTGGAACAAACAGGGGGGGGATGAAAAACTGTTTTTT. J is TRBJ1-4 and V is TRBV30, with 8 positions matching TRBD1. The CDR3 runs 14 residues. The germline gives CDR1 GTSNPN, CDR2 SVGIG (reference sequence). J gave up 6 bases and V 4 bases, and 7 bases lay outside the gene matches.

The chain is built from TRBV18 and TRBJ2-1; D gene unclear. Deletions cut 2 bases from V and 11 bases from J, with 16 bases between. There are 14 residues in the CDR3. Germline V CDR1 and CDR2: KGHSH, LQKENI. CDR3 in DNA: TGTGCCAGCTCACCAGTCGGAAATCGCGGTAAGCAGTTCTTC. This sequence encodes CASSPVGNRGKQFF.

This clone was observed a single time. The chain combines TRBV20-1 with TRBJ1-2; 12 positions agree with TRBD1. Germline CDR1 DFQATT, CDR2 SNEGSKA (reference sequence). The V gene end was trimmed by 6 bases and the J gene end by 8 bases; junction bases not matched to a gene: 1. CDR3 length equals 11 residues. Here the CDR3 reads CSAGTGGGYTF. CDR3 DNA: TGCAGTGCAGGGACAGGGGGCGGCTACACCTTC.

The CDR3 is CASSQQSRTDTEAFF. CDR3 sequence (DNA): TGCGCCAGCAGCCAGCAATCTCGGACAGACACTGAAGCTTTCTTT. This chain links TRBV4-1 with TRBJ1-1; possible D gene TRBD1, 6 bases. CDR1 and CDR2 from the germline V gene are MGHRA and YSYEKL. The CDR3 contains 15 residues. Trimming stripped 3 bases from V and 3 bases from J, with 14 bases between.

J is TRBJ2-7 and V is TRBV28; 9 nucleotides line up with TRBD1. CDR1 is MDHEN, CDR2 SYDVKM, per germline. The CDR3 covers 15 residues. V was pared by 6 bases and J by 7 bases, with 13 bases of the junction left unmatched. The CDR3 reads CASSSTTGGSGEQYF. For the CDR3, the DNA is TGTGCCAGCAGCTCTACCACAGGGGGCTCCGGGGAGCAGTACTTC.

The chain has TRBV15 and TRBJ2-5, with TRBD2 as a possible D gene (5 bases). There are 14 residues in the CDR3. Trimming took 3 bases from V and 5 from J, leaving 13 bases between them. The germline V gene encodes CDR1 LNHNV and CDR2 YYDKDF (reference sequence). As DNA, the CDR3 is TGTGCCACCAGCAGGGAGGATAGCTGGGAGACCCAGTACTTC. Its protein product is CATSREDSWETQYF.

The chain carries TRBV2 and TRBJ2-7, with TRBD2 matching over 13 bases. V trimming: 6 bases; J trimming: 2 bases; junction bases outside the gene matches: 7. In germline, CDR1 is SNHLY, CDR2 FYNNEI. The CDR3 has 16 residues. The CDR3 sequence: CASRGTSGTPTYEQYF. In DNA, the CDR3 is TGTGCCAGCAGAGGGACTAGCGGGACCCCGACCTACGAGCAGTACTTC.

Written as DNA, the CDR3 is TGCGCCAGCAGCCAAGCGCGCACGGGGTTTGGCACCGGGGAGCTGTTTTTT. Its protein is CASSQARTGFGTGELFF. This chain links TRBV4-3 with TRBJ2-2; weak D call: TRBD2 (5 bases). CDR1 LGHNA and CDR2 YSLEER come from the germline V gene. The CDR3 runs 17 residues. Trimming took off 1 base at V and 4 bases at J, with 16 bases between the two ends.

This chain connects TRBV7-9 to TRBJ1-5; TRBD1 matches at 11 bases. The germline V gene has CDR1 SEHNR and CDR2 FQNEAQ (reference sequence). Unmatched junction bases numbered 5, after V lost 5 bases and J lost 5 bases. CDR3 length: 15 residues. This chain's CDR3 is CASSRTGGRDQPQHF. The CDR3, as DNA: TGTGCCAGCAGCCGGACAGGGGGCCGAGATCAGCCCCAGCATTTT. Drawing the rest from reference TRBV7-9 and TRBJ1-5, the complete variable domain is DTGVSQNPRHKITKRGQNVTFRCDPISEHNRLYWYRQTLGQGPEFLTYFQNEAQLEKSRLLSDRFSAERPKGSFSTLEIQRTEQGDSAMYLCASSRTGGRDQPQHFGDGTRLSIL.

Notes on this clone: This sample also contains other DNA sequences that code for the same CDR3. The CDR3 reads CASSPRTELNTEAFF. The DNA of the CDR3 is TGTGCCAGTAGTCCTCGGACAGAACTGAACACTGAAGCTTTCTTT. The rearrangement joins TRBV19 to TRBJ1-1; tentatively, D is TRBD1 (6 bases). The germline CDR1 and CDR2 sequences are LNHDA and SQIVND (reference sequence). The CDR3 runs to 15 residues. Trimming left V 5 bases short and J 0 bases short, with 13 bases between.

This chain uses TRBV7-3 with TRBJ2-3, with 13 bases fitting TRBD2. V shed 5 bases and J 1 base; nucleotides not matched to a gene: 3. The germline V gene has CDR1 SGHTA and CDR2 FQGTGA. This CDR3 is 16 amino acids long. Here the CDR3 reads CASSPGLAGGTDTQYF. CDR3 DNA sequence: TGTGCCAGCAGCCCTGGACTAGCGGGAGGCACAGATACGCAGTATTTT. Full variable domain (remainder filled in from reference TRBV7-3 and TRBJ2-3): GAGVSQTPSNKVTEKGKYVELRCDPISGHTALYWYRQSLGQGPEFLIYFQGTGAADDSGLPNDRFFAVRPEGSVSTLKIQRTERGDSAVYLCASSPGLAGGTDTQYFGPGTRLTVL.

V is TRBV28 and J is TRBJ2-5; D is unclear. Germline V gives CDR1 MDHEN, CDR2 SYDVKM. The CDR3 has 14 residues. Trimming left V 6 bases short and J 2 bases short, with 13 bases between. CDR3 in DNA: TGTGCCAGCAGCCGGCCGGGTCTACAAGAGACCCAGTACTTC. Translated, it gives CASSRPGLQETQYF.

J is TRBJ2-7 and V is TRBV28; tentative D call: TRBD2 (6 bases). V was shortened by 5 bases and J by 3 bases, with 11 bases between the two germline ends. The V gene's germline CDR1 is MDHEN and CDR2 SYDVKM. The length of the CDR3 is 13 residues. The CDR3 loop is CASSPQTSYEQYF. The CDR3 DNA reads as TGTGCCAGCAGTCCCCAGACTAGCTACGAGCAGTACTTC.